The rows below give T cell receptor beta chains drawn from one sample of a study of cytomegalovirus exposure and HLA in healthy donors. Profiling relied on immunoSEQ multiplex PCR, and the TCRdb table lists in-frame clones only, not all of them. The table has around 200,000 clones, roughly 85% seen once. Source material: PBMCs. The receptors shown here come from a male donor in good health and CMV-seronegative. Each CDR3 is given with its conserved first and last residue. Each record gives: CDR3 protein, CDR3 DNA, J gene, V gene, D gene, clone size. The D gene is left open where the match is weak. Clone size is given for some rows only: seen once, a few or many times, or a class if the clone is expanded.

cdr3_aa: CASNSGGHTQYF
cdr3_nt: TGTGCCAGCAATTCGGGGGGGCATACGCAGTATTTT
j_call: TRBJ2-3
v_call: TRBV5-6
d_call: TRBD2
clone_size: NA

cdr3_aa: CASSAGQVHITDTQYF
cdr3_nt: TGTGCCAGCAGCGCAGGACAGGTCCACATCACAGATACGCAGTATTTT
j_call: TRBJ2-3
v_call: TRBV9
d_call: TRBD1
clone_size: NA

cdr3_aa: CASSVGGLYSGNTIYF
cdr3_nt: TGTGCCAGCAGCGTAGGGGGGCTTTACTCTGGAAACACCATATATTTT
j_call: TRBJ1-3
v_call: TRBV9
d_call: NA
clone_size: NA

cdr3_aa: CASSMFRKNTEAFF
cdr3_nt: TGTGCCAGTAGTATGTTCAGGAAAAACACTGAAGCTTTCTTT
j_call: TRBJ1-1
v_call: TRBV19
d_call: NA
clone_size: NA

cdr3_aa: CAWSERGFVNEQFF
cdr3_nt: TGTGCCTGGAGTGAGAGGGGGTTTGTCAATGAGCAGTTCTTC
j_call: TRBJ2-1
v_call: TRBV30
d_call: NA
clone_size: NA

cdr3_aa: CASSLKVRVIPGLAPNSNVWEQFF
cdr3_nt: TGTGCCAGCAGCTTAAAGGTGCGAGTAATACCGGGACTAGCCCCCAATTCTAATGTTTGGGAGCAGTTCTTC
j_call: TRBJ2-1
v_call: TRBV7-3
d_call: TRBD2
clone_size: few

cdr3_aa: CASSSRNTGELFF
cdr3_nt: TGTGCCAGCAGTTCCAGGAACACCGGGGAGCTGTTTTTT
j_call: TRBJ2-2
v_call: TRBV28
d_call: NA
clone_size: NA

cdr3_aa: CASSISGGLAKNIQYF
cdr3_nt: TGTGCCAGTAGTATTTCCGGGGGGTTAGCCAAAAACATTCAGTACTTC
j_call: TRBJ2-4
v_call: TRBV19
d_call: TRBD2
clone_size: NA

cdr3_aa: CSVEDLSGGYTF
cdr3_nt: TGCAGCGTTGAAGATCTTTCGGGGGGCTACACCTTC
j_call: TRBJ1-2
v_call: TRBV29-1
d_call: NA
clone_size: NA

cdr3_aa: CASSTDRRPYEQYF
cdr3_nt: TGTGCCAGTAGTACGGACAGGAGACCCTACGAGCAGTACTTC
j_call: TRBJ2-7
v_call: TRBV19
d_call: TRBD1
clone_size: NA

cdr3_aa: CATSTQGPYGYTF
cdr3_nt: TGTGCCACCAGCACCCAGGGGCCGTATGGCTACACCTTC
j_call: TRBJ1-2
v_call: TRBV15
d_call: NA
clone_size: NA

cdr3_aa: CASSSFESGKGNEQFF
cdr3_nt: TGTGCCAGCAGTTCCTTTGAGTCCGGAAAGGGGAATGAGCAGTTCTTC
j_call: TRBJ2-1
v_call: TRBV28
d_call: NA
clone_size: few

cdr3_aa: CASSLRTGINSPLHF
cdr3_nt: TGTGCCAGCAGTTTAAGGACAGGGATAAATTCACCCCTCCACTTT
j_call: TRBJ1-6
v_call: TRBV28
d_call: TRBD1
clone_size: NA

cdr3_aa: CASSLSITGSETQYF
cdr3_nt: TGTGCCAGCAGTTTATCGATAACAGGGTCAGAGACCCAGTACTTC
j_call: TRBJ2-5
v_call: TRBV27
d_call: NA
clone_size: NA

cdr3_aa: CANSPKPSGYEQYF
cdr3_nt: TGTGCCAACAGTCCGAAACCCTCAGGGTACGAGCAGTACTTC
j_call: TRBJ2-7
v_call: TRBV27
d_call: NA
clone_size: NA

cdr3_aa: CASRDRTYAYEQYF
cdr3_nt: TGTGCCAGCAGGGACAGGACCTATGCCTACGAGCAGTACTTC
j_call: TRBJ2-7
v_call: TRBV27
d_call: TRBD1
clone_size: NA

cdr3_aa: CASSFGQGWYEQYF
cdr3_nt: TGTGCCAGCAGTTTCGGACAGGGGTGGTACGAGCAGTACTTC
j_call: TRBJ2-7
v_call: TRBV27
d_call: TRBD1
clone_size: NA

cdr3_aa: CASSKFTRESSYEQYF
cdr3_nt: TGTGCCAGCAGCAAATTTACAAGGGAGTCCTCCTACGAGCAGTACTTC
j_call: TRBJ2-7
v_call: TRBV21-1
d_call: NA
clone_size: NA

cdr3_aa: CASSQVDKSTDTQYF
cdr3_nt: TGCGCCAGCAGCCAAGTGGACAAGAGCACAGATACGCAGTATTTT
j_call: TRBJ2-3
v_call: TRBV4-1
d_call: NA
clone_size: few

cdr3_aa: CASGIQNMNTEAFF
cdr3_nt: TGTGCCAGCGGTATACAGAACATGAACACTGAAGCTTTCTTT
j_call: TRBJ1-1
v_call: TRBV7-9
d_call: NA
clone_size: NA

cdr3_aa: CASSSRTGENQPQHF
cdr3_nt: TGTGCCAGCAGCTCAAGGACAGGAGAGAATCAGCCCCAGCATTTT
j_call: TRBJ1-5
v_call: TRBV7-2
d_call: TRBD1
clone_size: NA

cdr3_aa: CASSSTGTASLRNTIYF
cdr3_nt: TGTGCCAGCAGTTCGACCGGGACAGCCAGCCTCCGAAACACCATATATTTT
j_call: TRBJ1-3
v_call: TRBV28
d_call: TRBD1
clone_size: once

cdr3_aa: CASSSTGGGYEQYF
cdr3_nt: TGTGCCAGCTCCTCGACAGGGGGAGGCTACGAGCAGTACTTC
j_call: TRBJ2-7
v_call: TRBV18
d_call: TRBD1
clone_size: NA

cdr3_aa: CATSRVDQPQHF
cdr3_nt: TGTGCCACCAGCAGAGTCGATCAGCCCCAGCATTTT
j_call: TRBJ1-5
v_call: TRBV15
d_call: NA
clone_size: NA

cdr3_aa: CASSWSGFGELFF
cdr3_nt: TGTGCCAGCAGTTGGTCAGGGTTCGGGGAGCTGTTTTTT
j_call: TRBJ2-2
v_call: TRBV28
d_call: NA
clone_size: NA

cdr3_aa: CASRYSGNSGNTIYF
cdr3_nt: TGTGCCAGTAGATATTCCGGGAACTCTGGAAACACCATATATTTT
j_call: TRBJ1-3
v_call: TRBV19
d_call: NA
clone_size: NA

cdr3_aa: CASSYGSGYTYEQYF
cdr3_nt: TGTGCCAGCAGCTATGGGTCAGGGTATACCTACGAGCAGTACTTC
j_call: TRBJ2-7
v_call: TRBV6-5
d_call: NA
clone_size: NA

cdr3_aa: CASSLPRNYTEAFF
cdr3_nt: TGTGCCAGCAGTTTACCCAGAAATTACACTGAAGCTTTCTTT
j_call: TRBJ1-1
v_call: TRBV28
d_call: NA
clone_size: NA

cdr3_aa: CAWIRGPNSPLHF
cdr3_nt: TGTGCCTGGATAAGAGGGCCCAATTCACCCCTCCACTTT
j_call: TRBJ1-6
v_call: TRBV30
d_call: NA
clone_size: NA

cdr3_aa: CASSLALGGQETQYF
cdr3_nt: TGTGCCAGCAGCTTGGCCCTAGGGGGCCAAGAGACCCAGTACTTC
j_call: TRBJ2-5
v_call: TRBV7-9
d_call: NA
clone_size: NA

cdr3_aa: CASSILPGQGAPEAFF
cdr3_nt: TGTGCCAGTAGTATACTTCCGGGACAGGGGGCTCCTGAAGCTTTCTTT
j_call: TRBJ1-1
v_call: TRBV19
d_call: TRBD1
clone_size: NA

cdr3_aa: CAWSGGPTSGGPDEQYF
cdr3_nt: TGTGCCTGGAGTGGGGGACCGACTAGCGGGGGCCCAGACGAGCAGTACTTC
j_call: TRBJ2-7
v_call: TRBV30
d_call: TRBD2
clone_size: NA

cdr3_aa: CASSRPGGSSGNTIYF
cdr3_nt: TGCGCCAGCAGCAGGCCAGGGGGCTCCTCTGGAAACACCATATATTTT
j_call: TRBJ1-3
v_call: TRBV5-1
d_call: TRBD1
clone_size: NA

cdr3_aa: CASSFHREEKLFF
cdr3_nt: TGTGCCAGCAGCTTTCACAGGGAAGAAAAACTGTTTTTT
j_call: TRBJ1-4
v_call: TRBV7-3
d_call: NA
clone_size: NA

cdr3_aa: CASSVGGPHHYGYTF
cdr3_nt: TGTGCCAGCAGCGTGGGGGGGCCCCACCACTATGGCTACACCTTC
j_call: TRBJ1-2
v_call: TRBV9
d_call: NA
clone_size: NA

cdr3_aa: CASGEWTVTYEQYF
cdr3_nt: TGTGCCAGCGGGGAGTGGACGGTCACCTACGAGCAGTACTTC
j_call: TRBJ2-7
v_call: TRBV2
d_call: NA
clone_size: NA

cdr3_aa: CASSVGQFGATEAFF
cdr3_nt: TGTGCCAGCAGCGTCGGACAGTTTGGGGCGACTGAAGCTTTCTTT
j_call: TRBJ1-1
v_call: TRBV28
d_call: NA
clone_size: NA

cdr3_aa: CASSDRGRTYEQYF
cdr3_nt: TGTGCCAGCAGTGACAGGGGGCGAACCTACGAGCAGTACTTC
j_call: TRBJ2-7
v_call: TRBV6-1
d_call: TRBD1
clone_size: NA

cdr3_aa: CASSHDSSYNSPLHF
cdr3_nt: TGCGCCAGCAGCCACGACAGCTCCTATAATTCACCCCTCCACTTT
j_call: TRBJ1-6
v_call: TRBV4-1
d_call: NA
clone_size: NA

cdr3_aa: CASSLDRVNNEKLFF
cdr3_nt: TGTGCCAGCAGCTTGGACAGGGTGAATAATGAAAAACTGTTTTTT
j_call: TRBJ1-4
v_call: TRBV5-6
d_call: NA
clone_size: NA

cdr3_aa: CSVVEGQVWTDTQYF
cdr3_nt: TGCAGCGTTGTGGAGGGACAGGTATGGACAGATACGCAGTATTTT
j_call: TRBJ2-3
v_call: TRBV29-1
d_call: TRBD1
clone_size: NA

cdr3_aa: CASSIGRGYEQYF
cdr3_nt: TGTGCCAGTAGTATAGGGCGGGGGTACGAGCAGTACTTC
j_call: TRBJ2-7
v_call: TRBV19
d_call: TRBD2
clone_size: once

cdr3_aa: CATGGSGRITDTQYF
cdr3_nt: TGTGCCACCGGGGGTAGCGGGAGAATCACAGATACGCAGTATTTT
j_call: TRBJ2-3
v_call: TRBV10-3
d_call: TRBD2
clone_size: few

cdr3_aa: CASSLAQGLGETQYF
cdr3_nt: TGTGCCAGCAGCTTGGCCCAGGGGTTGGGGGAGACCCAGTACTTC
j_call: TRBJ2-5
v_call: TRBV5-4
d_call: NA
clone_size: NA

cdr3_aa: CASRSGGRNEKLFF
cdr3_nt: TGTGCCAGCAGGTCGGGGGGGAGGAATGAAAAACTGTTTTTT
j_call: TRBJ1-4
v_call: TRBV6-5
d_call: NA
clone_size: few

cdr3_aa: CASSSGLAGGNEQFF
cdr3_nt: TGTGCCAGCAGCTCAGGACTAGCGGGGGGCAATGAGCAGTTCTTC
j_call: TRBJ2-1
v_call: TRBV7-2
d_call: TRBD2
clone_size: NA

cdr3_aa: CSARAVTEAFF
cdr3_nt: TGCAGTGCTAGAGCGGTCACTGAAGCTTTCTTT
j_call: TRBJ1-1
v_call: TRBV20-1
d_call: NA
clone_size: NA

cdr3_aa: CASSRRQSSGNTIYF
cdr3_nt: TGTGCCAGCAGCCGTCGACAGTCCTCTGGAAACACCATATATTTT
j_call: TRBJ1-3
v_call: TRBV7-2
d_call: NA
clone_size: NA

cdr3_aa: CASSLLTSGKTGELFF
cdr3_nt: TGTGCCAGCAGTTTATTGACTAGCGGTAAAACCGGGGAGCTGTTTTTT
j_call: TRBJ2-2
v_call: TRBV27
d_call: TRBD2
clone_size: NA

cdr3_aa: CASRRSATTNEKLFF
cdr3_nt: TGTGCCAGTAGGAGGTCAGCTACAACTAATGAAAAACTGTTTTTT
j_call: TRBJ1-4
v_call: TRBV19
d_call: NA
clone_size: NA

cdr3_aa: CAWSAMWADNSNQPQHF
cdr3_nt: TGTGCCTGGAGCGCAATGTGGGCAGACAATAGCAATCAGCCCCAGCATTTT
j_call: TRBJ1-5
v_call: TRBV30
d_call: NA
clone_size: NA

cdr3_aa: CASSLIGQGFSDTQYF
cdr3_nt: TGTGCCAGCAGCTTGATCGGACAGGGGTTTTCAGATACGCAGTATTTT
j_call: TRBJ2-3
v_call: TRBV5-4
d_call: TRBD1
clone_size: NA

cdr3_aa: CASNPREAGELFF
cdr3_nt: TGTGCCAGCAACCCAAGGGAGGCCGGGGAGCTGTTTTTT
j_call: TRBJ2-2
v_call: TRBV7-9
d_call: NA
clone_size: few

cdr3_aa: CASSLGQGDTEAFF
cdr3_nt: TGTGCCAGCAGTTTGGGACAGGGGGACACTGAAGCTTTCTTT
j_call: TRBJ1-1
v_call: TRBV28
d_call: TRBD1
clone_size: NA

cdr3_aa: CASSIQGSGNTIYF
cdr3_nt: TGTGCCAGCAGCATACAGGGCTCTGGAAACACCATATATTTT
j_call: TRBJ1-3
v_call: TRBV5-8
d_call: NA
clone_size: few

cdr3_aa: CASSVAWTVASAGANVLTF
cdr3_nt: TGTGCCAGCAGCGTAGCGTGGACAGTAGCCTCGGCAGGGGCCAACGTCCTGACTTTC
j_call: TRBJ2-6
v_call: TRBV9
d_call: NA
clone_size: NA

cdr3_aa: CASSPRAGTAGYGYTF
cdr3_nt: TGCGCCAGCAGCCCCCGGGCGGGCACAGCGGGCTATGGCTACACCTTC
j_call: TRBJ1-2
v_call: TRBV5-1
d_call: NA
clone_size: NA

cdr3_aa: CASSLLAGGYEQYF
cdr3_nt: TGTGCCAGTAGTCTACTAGCGGGGGGGTACGAGCAGTACTTC
j_call: TRBJ2-7
v_call: TRBV19
d_call: TRBD2
clone_size: NA

cdr3_aa: CASSFGQGTQETQYF
cdr3_nt: TGTGCCAGCAGCTTTGGACAGGGGACCCAAGAGACCCAGTACTTC
j_call: TRBJ2-5
v_call: TRBV5-4
d_call: TRBD1
clone_size: NA